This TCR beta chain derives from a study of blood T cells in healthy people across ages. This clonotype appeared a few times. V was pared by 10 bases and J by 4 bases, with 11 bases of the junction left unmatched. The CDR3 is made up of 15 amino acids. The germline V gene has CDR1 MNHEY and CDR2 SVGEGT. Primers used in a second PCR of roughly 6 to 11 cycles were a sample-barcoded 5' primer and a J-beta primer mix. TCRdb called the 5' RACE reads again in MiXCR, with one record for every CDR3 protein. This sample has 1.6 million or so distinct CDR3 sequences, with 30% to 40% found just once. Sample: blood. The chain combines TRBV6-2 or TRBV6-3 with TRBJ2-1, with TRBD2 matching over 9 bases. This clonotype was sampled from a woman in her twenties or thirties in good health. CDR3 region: CATRTLAGTYNEQFF. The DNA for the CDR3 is TGTGCCACCCGCACGCTAGCGGGAACTTACAATGAGCAGTTCTTC.